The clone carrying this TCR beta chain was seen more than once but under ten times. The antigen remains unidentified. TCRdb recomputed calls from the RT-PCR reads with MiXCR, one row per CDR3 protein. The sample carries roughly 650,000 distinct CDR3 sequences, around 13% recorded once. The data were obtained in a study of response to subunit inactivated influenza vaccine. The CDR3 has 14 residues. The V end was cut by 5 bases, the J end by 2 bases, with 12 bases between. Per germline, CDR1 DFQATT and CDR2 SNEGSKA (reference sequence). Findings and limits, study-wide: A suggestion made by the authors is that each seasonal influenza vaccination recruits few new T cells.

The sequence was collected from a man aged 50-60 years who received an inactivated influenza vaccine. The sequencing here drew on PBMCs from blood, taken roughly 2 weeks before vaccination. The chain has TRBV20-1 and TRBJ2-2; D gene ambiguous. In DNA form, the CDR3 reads TGCAGTGCTCATCAGAACTTTAACACCGGGGAGCTGTTTTTT. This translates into CSAHQNFNTGELFF.